These 32 T cell receptor beta chains came from one sample sequenced in a study of T cell responses to AZD1222 COVID-19 vaccine (dated by TCRdb to about 2021). Libraries came from the immunoSEQ multiplex PCR assay. What TCRdb holds here is the immuneACCESS table cut down to in-frame rearrangements. Part of the clones is not present; checked against another copy, under half of the missing clones reflect an unresolved V gene, and the others are unexplained. This sample holds around 78,000 clones; around nine tenths were observed only once. The top ten constitute approximately 25% of the sample. What this sample's time point label stands for: baseline before first vaccination. The sample consisted of peripheral blood, taken on day 0 of AZD1222 vaccination. The receptors derive from an adult in good health.

The CDR3 is CASSVGTAQETQYF. The DNA for the CDR3 is TGTGCCAGCAGCGTAGGGACTGCACAAGAGACCCAGTACTTC. The genes are TRBV9 and TRBJ2-5; maybe TRBD2 (5 bases). The CDR3 covers 14 residues. Germline V gives CDR1 SGDLS, CDR2 YYNGEE. V shed 0 bases and J shed 2 bases, with 8 bases lying between them.

This chain joins TRBV30 and TRBJ1-5, with D unresolved. Looked up from germline, CDR1 is GTSNPN and CDR2 is SVGIG (reference sequence). V gave up 0 bases and J gave up 1 base, with 16 bases separating them. The CDR3 runs to 17 residues. The DNA for the CDR3 is TGTGCCTGGAGTGTGGCCAGCACTTCTATAAGCAATCAGCCCCAGCATTTT. As protein: CAWSVASTSISNQPQHF.

V and J are TRBV18 and TRBJ2-3, with 9 nucleotides matching TRBD1. The CDR3 length is 15 residues. CDR1 KGHSH and CDR2 LQKENI come from the germline V gene. V gave up 3 bases and J gave up 2 bases; unmatched junction bases: 3. CDR3 in amino acids: CASSPWDRDTDTQYF. Written as DNA, the CDR3 is TGTGCCAGCTCACCTTGGGACAGGGACACAGATACGCAGTATTTT. Supplemented by reference TRBV18 and TRBJ2-3, the full variable domain reads NAGVMQNPRHLVRRRGQEARLRCSPMKGHSHVYWYRQLPEEGLKFMVYLQKENIIDESGMPKERFSAEFPKEGPSILRIQQVVRGDSAAYFCASSPWDRDTDTQYFGPGTRLTVL.

V usage is TRBV2 and J usage is TRBJ2-1, with D hard to call. V lost 6 bases and J lost 5, with 8 bases in between. CDR3 size: 12 residues. Looked up from germline, CDR1 is SNHLY and CDR2 is FYNNEI. The CDR3 coding sequence is TGTGCCAGCAGAGAGGTAGACAATGAGCAGTTCTTC. This translates into CASREVDNEQFF.

The rearrangement joins TRBV3-1 (or the pseudogene TRBV3-2) to TRBJ1-6; D is unclear. Germline V gives CDR1 LGHDT, CDR2 YNNKEL (reference sequence). Trimming removed 1 base from V and 13 bases from J, with 8 bases in between. This CDR3 is 12 amino acids long. Written as DNA, the CDR3 is TGTGCCAGCAGCCAAGGGACGGCCCCCCTCCACTTT. Translated: CASSQGTAPLHF.

The chain is built from TRBV30 and TRBJ2-1; 7 nucleotides line up with TRBD2. The J segment lost 3 bases and the V segment lost 4 bases, leaving 9 bases of the junction unmatched. Germline assignment: CDR1 GTSNPN and CDR2 SVGIG (reference sequence). The CDR3 contains 15 residues. Written as DNA, the CDR3 is TGTGCCTGGACCCCGCGGGGGTCCTACTACAATGAGCAGTTCTTC. It codes for CAWTPRGSYYNEQFF.

In this sample, this clone turned up once. The CDR3 sequence is CATSSLGGTEAFF. In DNA form, the CDR3 reads TGTGCCACCAGCAGTCTCGGGGGCACTGAAGCTTTCTTT. V is TRBV15 and J is TRBJ1-1; possible D gene TRBD1, 5 bases. With 3 bases removed from V and 4 bases from J, the gap between germline ends came to 9 bases. The CDR3 is 13 residues long. Germline lookup yields CDR1 LNHNV and CDR2 YYDKDF (reference sequence).

The chain couples TRBV7-8 to TRBJ2-7, with TRBD2 matching over 14 bases. Germline values: CDR1 SGHVS, CDR2 FQNEAQ. The CDR3 is made up of 17 amino acids. Trimming at V came to 4 bases and at J to 4 bases, leaving 9 bases not matched to a gene. As DNA, the CDR3 is TGTGCCAGCAGCTACGGACTAGCGGGGGGCTACGTTTACGAGCAGTACTTC. It specifies CASSYGLAGGYVYEQYF. Supplemented by reference TRBV7-8 and TRBJ2-7, the full variable domain reads GAGVSQSPRYKVAKRGQDVALRCDPISGHVSLFWYQQALGQGPEFLTYFQNEAQLDKSGLPSDRFFAERPEGSVSTLKIQRTQQEDSAVYLCASSYGLAGGYVYEQYFGPGTRLTVT.

The genes are TRBV6-5 and TRBJ1-3; 7 positions match TRBD1. The V gene's germline CDR1 is MNHEY and CDR2 SVGAGI. The V segment lost 8 bases and the J segment 4 bases; nucleotides outside the gene matches: 8. This CDR3 contains 14 residues. The CDR3 nucleotides are TGTGCCAGCCCGGACAGGACGAACGGAAACACCATATATTTT. Amino acid sequence: CASPDRTNGNTIYF.

This chain links TRBV27 with TRBJ1-1; D is unresolved. Germline V gene sequence: CDR1 MNHEY, CDR2 SMNVEV (reference sequence). V was cut by 2 bases and J by 2 bases, with 6 bases left in between. The CDR3 has 13 residues. As DNA, the CDR3 is TGTGCCAGCAGTTTAACACCAAACACTGAAGCTTTCTTT. It is translated as CASSLTPNTEAFF.

The chain carries TRBV7-2 and TRBJ2-7; D gene ambiguous. This CDR3 is 14 amino acids long. V was pared by 2 bases and J by 4 bases, with 12 bases between. Germline-derived CDR1 and CDR2 are SGHTA and FQGNSA. CDR3 bases: TGTGCCAGCAGCTTAAACCATGGGCGGTACGAGCAGTACTTC. It is translated as CASSLNHGRYEQYF.

The chain links TRBV7-2 to TRBJ2-1; 11 nucleotides align to TRBD2. V trimming: 2 bases; J trimming: 6 bases; junction bases outside the gene matches: 3. The CDR3 is made up of 15 amino acids. Germline V gives CDR1 SGHTA, CDR2 FQGNSA. CDR3 nucleotides: TGTGCCAGCAGCTTATTAGCGGGGGGGCTCAATGAGCAGTTCTTC. As protein: CASSLLAGGLNEQFF.

The chain employs TRBV19 and TRBJ2-2, with D possibly TRBD1 on 6 matching bases. This CDR3 has 13 amino acids. The V gene's germline CDR1 is LNHDA and CDR2 SQIVND (reference sequence). V lost 2 bases and J 6 bases, leaving 7 bases between the germline ends. This CDR3 reads CASSISGAGELFF. DNA of the CDR3: TGTGCCAGTAGTATATCAGGGGCCGGGGAGCTGTTTTTT.

The V call is TRBV7-2, the J call TRBJ1-1, with D unclear. Germline lookup yields CDR1 SGHTA and CDR2 FQGNSA. This CDR3 is built from 15 residues. V lost 1 base, J lost 7 bases, and 16 bases lay in between. CDR3 coding DNA: TGTGCCAGCAGCTTAGTAATGGGAGGTCTGAATGAAGCTTTCTTT. Its translation: CASSLVMGGLNEAFF.

The rearrangement joins TRBV7-2 to TRBJ1-5; 10 bases align to TRBD1. CDR1 and CDR2 (germline): SGHTA, FQGNSA. The CDR3 sequence is 16 residues long. The J segment lost 6 bases and the V segment lost 5 bases, leaving 10 bases of the junction unmatched. CDR3 protein: CASSPGTGAPSQPQHF. The CDR3 DNA is TGTGCCAGCAGCCCCGGGACAGGGGCACCAAGTCAGCCCCAGCATTTT.

The gene calls are TRBV29-1 and TRBJ1-2; 8 nucleotides agree with TRBD1. CDR3 length: 14 amino acids. V was pared by 0 bases and J by 8 bases, with 8 bases of the junction left unmatched. Germline CDR1 is SQVTM and CDR2 is ANQGSEA. The CDR3 DNA is TGCAGCGTTGAAGATCCATCGACAGGGGCGGGCTACACCTTC. Translating gives CSVEDPSTGAGYTF. Supplemented by reference TRBV29-1 and TRBJ1-2, the full variable domain reads SAVISQKPSRDICQRGTSLTIQCQVDSQVTMMFWYRQQPGQSLTLIATANQGSEATYESGFVIDKFPISRPNLTFSTLTVSNMSPEDSSIYLCSVEDPSTGAGYTFGSGTRLTVV.

This chain joins TRBV9 and TRBJ2-2; D gene unclear. CDR1 is SGDLS and CDR2 is YYNGEE in the germline V gene. This CDR3 comprises 14 residues. The V end was cut by 4 bases, the J end by 1 base, with 8 bases between. CDR3 nucleotides: TGTGCCAGCAGCCTATTGGGGAACACCGGGGAGCTGTTTTTT. It translates to CASSLLGNTGELFF.

The genes are TRBV6-5 and TRBJ1-1, with D hard to call. With 2 bases removed from V and 2 bases from J, the gap between germline ends came to 15 bases. The CDR3 totals 16 residues. Germline CDR1 MNHEY, CDR2 SVGAGI. CDR3 region: CASSYDSGNVNTEAFF. CDR3 DNA: TGTGCCAGCAGTTACGACTCGGGTAACGTAAACACTGAAGCTTTCTTT.

The chain is built from TRBV6-5 and TRBJ2-7; either TRBD1 or TRBD2 may fit D (5 bases each). This CDR3 comprises 13 residues. The V and J ends lost 0 bases and 6 bases respectively, with 9 bases between them. Germline V CDR1 and CDR2: MNHEY, SVGAGI. CDR3 sequence: CASSYSKGTEQYF. CDR3 DNA sequence: TGTGCCAGCAGTTACTCGAAGGGGACCGAGCAGTACTTC.

The chain recombines TRBV5-4 with TRBJ1-2; D not resolved. The CDR3 contains 12 residues. The V gene lost 2 bases and the J gene lost 6 bases, with 8 bases spanning the gap. The V gene's germline CDR1 is SGHNT and CDR2 YYREEE (reference sequence). The CDR3 region has the DNA TGTGCCAGCAGCTTCTTGCGTAATGGCTACACCTTC. The encoded protein is CASSFLRNGYTF.

The chain is built from TRBV12-3 or TRBV12-4 and TRBJ1-5; D is uncertain. Trimming cost V 6 bases and J 2 bases, with 5 bases left between them. The CDR3 has 12 amino acids. CDR3 sequence reads: CASRYGNQPQHF. DNA of the CDR3: TGTGCCAGCAGGTATGGCAATCAGCCCCAGCATTTT.

The chain employs TRBV19 and TRBJ2-5, with 10 bases fitting TRBD2. This CDR3 region has 15 residues. CDR1 and CDR2 (germline): LNHDA, SQIVND (reference sequence). V gave up 6 bases and J gave up 1 base; unmatched junction bases: 5. In DNA, the CDR3 is TGTGCCAGTAGACTCGTAGCGGGGGGCCAAGAGACCCAGTACTTC. This translates into CASRLVAGGQETQYF. Full variable domain (rest looked up from reference TRBV19 and TRBJ2-5): DGGITQSPKYLFRKEGQNVTLSCEQNLNHDAMYWYRQDPGQGLRLIYYSQIVNDFQKGDIAEGYSVSREKKESFPLTVTSAQKNPTAFYLCASRLVAGGQETQYFGPGTRLLVL.

CDR3 region: CASSSGTSGTGELFF. CDR3 sequence (DNA): TGTGCCAGCAGTTCCGGGACTAGCGGCACCGGGGAGCTGTTTTTT. The chain carries TRBV28 and TRBJ2-2; 11 bases are shared with TRBD2. The ends lost 4 bases at V and 4 bases at J; junction bases unmatched: 2. The CDR3 is made up of 15 amino acids. Germline V gene sequence: CDR1 MDHEN, CDR2 SYDVKM.

This chain connects TRBV7-2 to TRBJ2-7; possible D gene TRBD1, 5 bases. The CDR3 loop spans 14 amino acids. The V and J ends lost 5 bases and 9 bases respectively, with 20 bases between them. Germline CDR1 SGHTA, CDR2 FQGNSA. This CDR3 reads CASSTARGYSVQYF. In DNA form, the CDR3 reads TGTGCCAGCAGCACAGCTAGGGGATATTCGGTGCAGTACTTC.

The rearrangement uses TRBV2 and TRBJ2-7, with D perhaps TRBD2 (6 bases). CDR3 length equals 14 residues. Between the trimmed V and J ends, which lost 7 bases and 2 bases, there was a span of 15 bases. The germline CDR1 and CDR2 sequences are SNHLY and FYNNEI. CDR3 nucleotides: TGTGCCAGCAAGGCCGGGACTGCTACCTACGAGCAGTACTTC. Translation: CASKAGTATYEQYF.

The chain uses TRBV30 and TRBJ1-2, with 7 bases lining up with TRBD1. The length of the CDR3 is 12 residues. Germline lookup yields CDR1 GTSNPN and CDR2 SVGIG (reference sequence). V gave up 2 bases and J gave up 8 bases; unmatched junction bases: 5. CDR3 loop: CAWSRQGKGYTF. CDR3 nucleotides: TGTGCCTGGAGTCGACAGGGTAAAGGCTACACCTTC.

V gene TRBV15 combines with J gene TRBJ1-1, with D perhaps matching TRBD1 (5 bases). The CDR3 covers 13 residues. Germline V lookup: CDR1 LNHNV, CDR2 YYDKDF (reference sequence). Trimming took 8 bases from V and 0 from J, leaving 10 bases between them. CDR3 amino acids: CATRLGVNTEAFF. CDR3 bases: TGTGCCACCCGCCTGGGGGTGAACACTGAAGCTTTCTTT.

The rearrangement joins TRBV11-2 to TRBJ2-3; the match to TRBD2 covers 11 bases. The CDR3 has 16 residues. Trimming cost V 4 bases and J 5 bases; bases outside gene matches: 8. CDR1 and CDR2 (germline): SGHAT, FQNNGV. CDR3 sequence reads: CASSSFSGGVGDTQYF. CDR3 in DNA: TGTGCCAGCAGCTCCTTTAGCGGGGGGGTTGGAGATACGCAGTATTTT.

The chain uses TRBV4-2 and TRBJ1-3; D is uncertain. Germline V gene data show CDR1 as LGHNA and CDR2 as YNFKEQ. V was cut by 0 bases and J by 7 bases, with 13 bases left in between. This CDR3 has 15 residues. The CDR3 coding sequence is TGTGCCAGCAGCCAAGATGGCACCCTTTGGAACACCATATATTTT. This translates into CASSQDGTLWNTIYF.

This chain connects TRBV2 to TRBJ1-5; maybe TRBD1 (5 bases). Trimming pared 7 bases from V and 4 bases from J, leaving 14 bases between. CDR1 SNHLY and CDR2 FYNNEI come from the germline V gene. The CDR3 contains 14 residues. The CDR3 here is CASNAGTVNQPQHF. CDR3 DNA sequence: TGTGCCAGCAACGCAGGGACCGTTAATCAGCCCCAGCATTTT.

This chain links TRBV19 with TRBJ2-7, with D hard to call. The CDR3 has 11 amino acids. Germline CDR1 LNHDA, CDR2 SQIVND (reference sequence). V was trimmed by 4 bases and J by 2 bases, leaving 3 bases between them. The CDR3 DNA reads as TGTGCCAGTAGTACCACCTACGAGCAGTACTTC. It specifies CASSTTYEQYF. The full variable domain, its missing parts supplied by reference TRBV19 and TRBJ2-7, is DGGITQSPKYLFRKEGQNVTLSCEQNLNHDAMYWYRQDPGQGLRLIYYSQIVNDFQKGDIAEGYSVSREKKESFPLTVTSAQKNPTAFYLCASSTTYEQYFGPGTRLTVT.

The V call is TRBV12-5, the J call TRBJ2-1; TRBD1 or TRBD2 may be the D gene (5 bases each). V lost 7 bases and J 1 base, leaving 14 bases between the germline ends. CDR1 LGHNT and CDR2 FRNRAP come from the germline V gene. CDR3 length: 15 residues. CDR3 nucleotides: TGTGCTAGTGCTCTTGGGACGGCTTCCTACAATGAGCAGTTCTTC. Encoded protein: CASALGTASYNEQFF.